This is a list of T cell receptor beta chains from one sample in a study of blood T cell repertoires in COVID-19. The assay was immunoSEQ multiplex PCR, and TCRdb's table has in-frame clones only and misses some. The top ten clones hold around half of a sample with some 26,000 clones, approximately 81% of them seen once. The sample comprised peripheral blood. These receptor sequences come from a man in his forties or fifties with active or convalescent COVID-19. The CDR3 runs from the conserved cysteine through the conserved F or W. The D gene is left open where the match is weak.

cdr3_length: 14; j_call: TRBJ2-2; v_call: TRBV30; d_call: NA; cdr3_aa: CAWTVVTNTGELFF; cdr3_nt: TGTGCCTGGACAGTGGTGACGAACACCGGGGAGCTGTTTTTT
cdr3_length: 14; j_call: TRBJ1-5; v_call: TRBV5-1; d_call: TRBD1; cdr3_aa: CASSVTGENQPQHF; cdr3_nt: TGCGCCAGCAGCGTGACAGGGGAGAATCAGCCCCAGCATTTT
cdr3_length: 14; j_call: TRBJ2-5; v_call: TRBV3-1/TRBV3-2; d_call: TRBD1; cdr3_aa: CASSPRDSWETQYF; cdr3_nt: TGTGCCAGCAGCCCGAGGGACAGTTGGGAGACCCAGTACTTC
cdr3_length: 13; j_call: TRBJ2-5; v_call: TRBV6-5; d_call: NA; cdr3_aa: CASSSLGEETQYF; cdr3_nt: TGTGCCAGCAGTTCGTTAGGAGAGGAGACCCAGTACTTC
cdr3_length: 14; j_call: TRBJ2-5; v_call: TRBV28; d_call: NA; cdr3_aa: CASSPPRGQETQYF; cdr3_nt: TGTGCCAGCAGTCCACCCAGGGGCCAAGAGACCCAGTACTTC
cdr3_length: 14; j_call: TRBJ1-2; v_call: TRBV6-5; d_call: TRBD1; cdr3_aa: CASSYSGGQLGYTF; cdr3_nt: TGTGCCAGCAGTTACTCGGGGGGACAGCTTGGCTACACCTTC
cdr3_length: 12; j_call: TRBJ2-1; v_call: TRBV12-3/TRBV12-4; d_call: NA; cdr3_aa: CASSGTYNEQFF; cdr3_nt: TGTGCCAGCAGCGGGACATACAATGAGCAGTTCTTC
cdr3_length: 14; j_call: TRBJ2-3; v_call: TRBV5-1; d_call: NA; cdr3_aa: CASRQGISTDTQYF; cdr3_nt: TGCGCCAGCAGGCAGGGGATTTCCACAGATACGCAGTATTTT
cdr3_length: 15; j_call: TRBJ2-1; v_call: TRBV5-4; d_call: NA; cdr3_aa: CASSPSRGRTNEQFF; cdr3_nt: TGTGCCAGCAGCCCCTCTAGAGGGAGGACGAATGAGCAGTTCTTC
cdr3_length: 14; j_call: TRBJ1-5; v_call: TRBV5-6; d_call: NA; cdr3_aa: CASSFGGSNQPQHF; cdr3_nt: TGTGCCAGCAGCTTCGGGGGAAGCAATCAGCCCCAGCATTTT
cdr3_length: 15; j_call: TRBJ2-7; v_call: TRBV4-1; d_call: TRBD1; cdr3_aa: CASSQPGQNMYEQYF; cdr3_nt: TGCGCCAGCAGCCAGCCGGGACAGAACATGTACGAGCAGTACTTC
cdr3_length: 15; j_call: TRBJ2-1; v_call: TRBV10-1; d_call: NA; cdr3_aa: CASRAQRGPEDEQFF; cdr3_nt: TGCGCCAGCAGGGCCCAGCGAGGCCCTGAGGATGAGCAGTTCTTC
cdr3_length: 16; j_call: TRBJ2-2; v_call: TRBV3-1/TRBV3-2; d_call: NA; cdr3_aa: CASSPGARGITGELFF; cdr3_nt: TGTGCCAGCAGCCCCGGGGCTCGGGGGATCACCGGGGAGCTGTTTTTT
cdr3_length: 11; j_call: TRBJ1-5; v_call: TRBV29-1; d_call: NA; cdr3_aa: CGESRERPQHF; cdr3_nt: TGCGGAGAGTCCCGTGAACGGCCCCAGCATTTT